This T cell receptor beta chain appears in the sequencing data of a study of T cell repertoires in aging, cancer and after chemotherapy. The CDR3 totals 13 residues. The J segment lost 6 bases and the V segment lost 6 bases, leaving 8 bases of the junction unmatched. Germline assignment: CDR1 DFQATT and CDR2 SNEGSKA (reference sequence). Study-wide findings and caveats: Untreated cancer patients had significantly lower blood TCR diversity than age-matched healthy donors. Healthy donors lost TCR diversity with age mainly through richness, cancer patients through richness and evenness. The repertoire data cannot show anything about immunological memory following chemotherapy.

Multiplex touch-down PCR with TRB-A/B primers amplified rearranged V-D-J TRB sequences. MiXCR, run by TCRdb on the multiplex PCR reads, gives a single entry per CDR3 protein. Here the sample spans 2,000 to 3,000 distinct CDR3 sequences, roughly 26% being singletons. Only a few counts were recorded for this clonotype. Its target is not known. Amplification of TCR beta used genomic DNA extracted from peripheral blood. The sequencing sample was made of blood. This clonotype originated in a human donor with a solid tumor. This chain connects TRBV20-1 to TRBJ1-5; 7 bases agree with TRBD1. The CDR3 region has the DNA TGCAGTGCCGAGACAGGGATCGGTCAGCCCCAGCATTTT. Amino acids: CSAETGIGQPQHF.